The 3 T cell receptor beta chains below all came from one sample that was sequenced in a study of blood T cell repertoires in COVID-19. TCRdb's copy holds only in-frame clones and misses some; the assay was immunoSEQ multiplex PCR. This sample has about 330,000 clones, with over 80% found just once. Sequencing input: PBMCs or T cells enriched from blood (not recorded which). The source is a man aged 25 to 40 who had recovered from COVID-19.

This chain links TRBV7-9 with TRBJ1-2; TRBD1 is a possible D gene (5 bases). There are 16 residues in the CDR3. Deletions cut 4 bases from V and 4 bases from J, with 19 bases between. Germline V gene lookup returns CDR1 SEHNR and CDR2 FQNEAQ (reference sequence). The CDR3 here is CASSSTMRGEAYGYTF. The CDR3 DNA reads TGTGCCAGCAGCTCTACCATGCGGGGGGAAGCCTATGGCTACACCTTC.

The chain uses TRBV5-5 and TRBJ1-4; D remains ambiguous. Trimming shortened V by 0 bases and J by 8 bases, and 8 bases separated the two germline ends. CDR3 size: 13 residues. Germline CDR1 is SGHKS and CDR2 is YYEKEE (reference sequence). CDR3 sequence reads: CASSLASGEKLFF. The CDR3 region has the DNA TGTGCCAGCAGCTTGGCCTCGGGAGAAAAACTGTTTTTT.

This clone occurred a few times. V is TRBV24-1 and J is TRBJ1-1; TRBD1 matches 7 bases. The CDR3 totals 14 residues. After removal of 4 bases from V and 7 bases from J, the junction contained 8 bases not matched to a gene. From germline, CDR1 is KGHDR and CDR2 SFDVKD. The DNA for the CDR3 is TGTGCCACCAGTGACCCCGCCAGGGGGTTTGAAGCTTTCTTT. Amino acid sequence: CATSDPARGFEAFF.